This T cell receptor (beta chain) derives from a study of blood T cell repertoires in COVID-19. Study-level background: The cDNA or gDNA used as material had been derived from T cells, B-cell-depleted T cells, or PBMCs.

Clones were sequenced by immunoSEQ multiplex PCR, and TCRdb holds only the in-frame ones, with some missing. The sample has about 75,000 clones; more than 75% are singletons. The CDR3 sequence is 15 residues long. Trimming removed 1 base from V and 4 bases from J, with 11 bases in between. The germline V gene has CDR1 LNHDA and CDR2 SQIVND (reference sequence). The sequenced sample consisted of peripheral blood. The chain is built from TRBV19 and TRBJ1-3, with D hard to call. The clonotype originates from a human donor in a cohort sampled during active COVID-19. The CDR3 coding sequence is TGTGCCAGTAGTATAGGAACGGTTCTGGGAAACACCATATATTTT. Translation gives CASSIGTVLGNTIYF.